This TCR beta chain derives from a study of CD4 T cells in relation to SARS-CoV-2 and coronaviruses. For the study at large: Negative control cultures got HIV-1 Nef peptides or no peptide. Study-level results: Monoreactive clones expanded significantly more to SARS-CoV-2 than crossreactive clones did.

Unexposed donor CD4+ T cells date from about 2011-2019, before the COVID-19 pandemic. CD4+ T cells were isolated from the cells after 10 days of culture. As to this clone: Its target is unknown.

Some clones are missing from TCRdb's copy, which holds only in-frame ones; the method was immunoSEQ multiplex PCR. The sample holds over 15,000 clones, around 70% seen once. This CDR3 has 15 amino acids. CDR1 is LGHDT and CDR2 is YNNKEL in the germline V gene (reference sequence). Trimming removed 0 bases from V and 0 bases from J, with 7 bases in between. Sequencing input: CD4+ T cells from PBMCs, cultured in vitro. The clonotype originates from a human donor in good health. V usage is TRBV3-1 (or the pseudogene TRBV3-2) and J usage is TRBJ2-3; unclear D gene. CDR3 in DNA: TGTGCCAGCAGCCAAGACCCGACTAGCACAGATACGCAGTATTTT. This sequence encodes CASSQDPTSTDTQYF.